The rows below give T cell receptor beta chains drawn from one sample of a study of T cells after yellow fever vaccination. In TCRdb, the 5' RACE reads were re-called with MiXCR into one record per CDR3 protein. The sample shows about 630,000 distinct CDR3 sequences, 9% to 15% of them seen only once. The sequenced sample was PBMCs, obtained on the day of the yellow fever booster vaccination. The origin of the receptors is a man under 40 who received the YFV17D yellow fever vaccine. The CDR3 runs from the conserved cysteine through the conserved F or W. Not every row has a clone size; where given, it reads once, few, many or a size class.

V gene | clone size | CDR3 protein
TRBV7-9 | many | CASSLEGGGDTQYF
TRBV15 | few | CATWDFPTDTQYF
TRBV20-1 | few | CSARDHGGGTDTQYF
TRBV6-2/TRBV6-3 | few | CASTDQGGVEAFF
TRBV5-4 | NA | CASSSGTSGTPPDTQYF
TRBV5-1 | many | CASSRDSTYNEQFF
TRBV20-1 | many | CSASGRAGSYEQYF
TRBV7-9 | NA | CASSDWDRGQVEQYF
TRBV7-2 | many | CASSLLSGELFF
TRBV12-3/TRBV12-4 | NA | CASNLMISGSTDTQYF
TRBV20-1 | NA | CSAVEIASGSNEQFF
TRBV19 | NA | CASSENPGSTQYF
TRBV7-9 | few | CASSIGPLAGELFF
TRBV11-3 | NA | CASSPTIHHTQYF
TRBV30 | NA | CAWSWGGVDYEQYF
TRBV29-1 | NA | CSVRDEKLFF
TRBV15 | few | CATSRDRGVRGGELFF
TRBV5-1 | many | CASSLGQGNSPLHF
TRBV10-3 | many | CAITPGQGTHEQFF
TRBV27 | few | CASSSLGGRTAYEQYF
TRBV20-1 | few | CSSLHQTNGNTIYF
TRBV6-1 | NA | CASSISDRGSYEQYF
TRBV29-1 | NA | CSVVRPTAGANVLTF
TRBV15 | few | CATSEQGMETQYF
TRBV28 | NA | CASSSMLHLHF
TRBV7-2 | NA | CASSLRQGTYNSPLHF
TRBV30 | NA | CAWSVLAGAVSTDTQYF
TRBV4-3 | NA | CASSQAGGSNEQFF
TRBV25-1 | many | CASSGTSGINEQFF
TRBV7-6 | few | CASSVETLSGYTF
TRBV5-4 | few | CASSLGFVGQEENTIYF
TRBV11-2 | few | CASSADSSYNEQFF
TRBV6-1 | few | CASSLIGGGTDTQYF
TRBV4-3 | many | CASSHAGTSAYNEQFF
TRBV3-1 | few | CASSPPREQYF
TRBV6-5 | NA | CASSYSEFTDTQYF
TRBV6-2/TRBV6-3 | NA | CATARDAYAGELFF
TRBV4-3 | few | CASSQDGQGELREQYF
TRBV29-1 | few | CSVEAVAGALSTDTQYF
TRBV10-2 | few | CASSTGNRGADTQYF
TRBV5-5 | NA | CASSLGDRKETQYF
TRBV28 | NA | CACRVGGAYGYTF
TRBV7-8 | NA | CASRSKYGRTGELFF
TRBV5-1 | few | CASSLDPSGYSYNEQFF
TRBV23-1 | once | CASSQTREPANTGELFF
TRBV18 | many | CASSPPPGSYNEQFF
TRBV12-3/TRBV12-4 | few | CASSYSGRDQETQYF
TRBV20-1 | few | CSAWTVNTEAFF
TRBV6-2/TRBV6-3 | NA | CASDRPSGSRLSEQYF
TRBV6-2/TRBV6-3 | NA | CASSARDRNYNEQFF
TRBV4-2 | few | CASSQGRGNTEAFF
TRBV5-1 | NA | CASSSDITYEQYF
TRBV27 | NA | CASSFSSGRAAEQYF
TRBV7-9 | few | CASSGRGLEQFF